This T cell receptor beta chain was documented in a study of blood T cell repertoires in COVID-19. The germline gives CDR1 SGHDT, CDR2 YYEEEE. V was trimmed by 4 bases and J by 4 bases, leaving 8 bases between them. The CDR3 runs 12 residues. Assay used: immunoSEQ multiplex PCR; TCRdb lists only in-frame clones, some missing. The profile shows about 94,000 clones, 80% to 85% of them singletons. Turning to this clone: Other DNA sequences of this sample code for an identical CDR3.

Specimen: peripheral blood. This chain links TRBV5-6 with TRBJ1-1; no clear D. This receptor was obtained from a man between 60 and 70 years old with acute or convalescent COVID-19. This CDR3 is CASSLGSTEAFF. DNA of the CDR3: TGTGCCAGCAGCCTTGGGAGCACTGAAGCTTTCTTT.